The rows below give T cell receptor beta chains drawn from one sample of a study of CD8 T cells in Susac syndrome. TCRdb processed the immunoSEQ multiplex PCR reads anew with MiXCR; each CDR3 protein has one entry. The table has 300,000 to 350,000 distinct CDR3 sequences, around 90% seen once. The sequencing input was CD4+ T cells from PBMCs. These receptors originate from a human donor with multiple sclerosis. Each CDR3 is given with its conserved first and last residue. The order of the fields is J gene, clone size, D gene, V gene, CDR3 DNA, CDR3 protein. D genes are given only for firm matches. Clone size appears in some rows only: once, few, many, or a class for an expanded clone.

TRBJ2-7	-	-	TRBV10-3	TGTGCCATCAGTGAGCGGGACGCTTCCTACGAGCAGTACTTC	CAISERDASYEQYF
TRBJ2-1	-	TRBD1	TRBV6-5	TGTGCCAGCAGGGGGGACAGGGGACCCTACAATGAGCAGTTCTTC	CASRGDRGPYNEQFF
TRBJ1-4	-	-	TRBV20-1	TGCAGTGCTTGGATTGCAACTAATGAAAAACTGTTTTTT	CSAWIATNEKLFF
TRBJ1-6	-	-	TRBV5-1	TGCGCCAGCAGCTTGGTCGAGGCCAGGGCCAATTCACCCCTCCACTTT	CASSLVEARANSPLHF
TRBJ1-2	-	-	TRBV3-1	TGTGCCAGCAGCCGATCCGGGGGAGAAGGCTACACCTTC	CASSRSGGEGYTF
TRBJ1-5	once	TRBD1	TRBV4-3	TGCGCCAGCAGCCAAGACGGGAGGGGGCGACAGCCCCAGCATTTT	CASSQDGRGRQPQHF
TRBJ2-1	few	-	TRBV19	TGTGCCAGTAGTATTCCCGGCAGGAGCTCCTACAATGAGCAGTTCTTC	CASSIPGRSSYNEQFF
TRBJ1-4	once	-	TRBV5-1	TGCGCCAGCAGCTTGGGCCGGGGGAGCGAAAAACTGTTTTTT	CASSLGRGSEKLFF
TRBJ1-2	-	-	TRBV20-1	TGCAGTGCTAGGCGGACGGGGGCTCCTATCTATGGCTACACCTTC	CSARRTGAPIYGYTF
TRBJ2-2	-	-	TRBV5-1	TGCGCCAGCAGCTTCACTAGTGCGGGCACCGGGGAGCTGTTTTTT	CASSFTSAGTGELFF
TRBJ1-1	-	-	TRBV5-1	TGCGCCAGCAGGCTCAGGGAGAACACTGAAGCTTTCTTT	CASRLRENTEAFF
TRBJ2-2	-	-	TRBV29-1	TGCAGCGTTGAAGTAGGAGGGGCCGGGGAGCTGTTTTTT	CSVEVGGAGELFF
TRBJ1-6	-	TRBD1	TRBV12-3/TRBV12-4	TGTGCCAGCAGCCCTCAAAGGACAGGGCTTTCACCCCTCCACTTT	CASSPQRTGLSPLHF
TRBJ2-1	-	-	TRBV7-3	TGTGCCAGCAGCCCCCGTGGCGAGAATGAGCAGTTCTTC	CASSPRGENEQFF
TRBJ2-2	-	-	TRBV11-3	TGTGCCAGCAGCACGGGACTCTTAAACACCGGGGAGCTGTTTTTT	CASSTGLLNTGELFF
TRBJ2-7	-	-	TRBV12-3/TRBV12-4	TGTGCCAGCAGTTTCTCAGTGGGCTACGAGCAGTACTTC	CASSFSVGYEQYF
TRBJ2-1	-	-	TRBV6-2/TRBV6-3	TGTGCCAGCCTTCGGCGTAACACCAATGAGCAGTTCTTC	CASLRRNTNEQFF
TRBJ1-1	-	-	TRBV6-1	TGTGCCAGCTGTACGAGTCTAATGAACACTGAAGCTTTCTTT	CASCTSLMNTEAFF
TRBJ1-5	few	-	TRBV14	TGTGCCAGCAGCCAAGATGAAAATCAGCCCCAGCATTTT	CASSQDENQPQHF
TRBJ2-2	-	-	TRBV5-1	TGCGCCAGCAGCTTCGGGACCATGGGTACCACCGGGGAGCTGTTTTTT	CASSFGTMGTTGELFF
TRBJ2-2	-	TRBD2	TRBV29-1	TGCAGCGTAAAGGGACTAGCGGGTGCGTCCGGGGAGCTGTTTTTT	CSVKGLAGASGELFF
TRBJ1-1	-	-	TRBV5-4	TGTGCCAGCAGCTTGGCCATGGGGGGCCTCACTGAAGCTTTCTTT	CASSLAMGGLTEAFF
TRBJ1-3	-	-	TRBV20-1	TGCAGTGCTAGAGAGAGTGGGGGGGTATCAGTCGGAAACACCATATATTTT	CSARESGGVSVGNTIYF
TRBJ1-5	-	-	TRBV7-2	TGTGCCAGCAGTCGAGCTCCAGGGGGCAATCAGCCCCAGCATTTT	CASSRAPGGNQPQHF
TRBJ2-3	-	-	TRBV7-9	TGTGCCAGCAGCTTAAGTTTGACGGCGGACTTGCAGTATTTT	CASSLSLTADLQYF
TRBJ1-2	-	TRBD1	TRBV2	TGTGCCAGCAGTGAAAGTGACGGCAGGGGGCCAATCCACTACACCTTC	CASSESDGRGPIHYTF
TRBJ2-1	-	-	TRBV6-6	TGTGCCAGCAGGCTCACCTACAATGAGCAGTTCTTC	CASRLTYNEQFF
TRBJ2-6	-	-	TRBV4-3	TGCGCCAGCAGCCAGTTCCCCCCCCAGGGCCGATCTGGGGCCAACGTCCTGACTTTC	CASSQFPPQGRSGANVLTF
TRBJ2-4	-	-	TRBV3-1	TGTGCCAGCAGCCAATCCGGTGGAACCAGGGGAAAGTTAAACATTCAGTACTTC	CASSQSGGTRGKLNIQYF
TRBJ2-1	-	TRBD2	TRBV24-1	TGTGCCACCAGTGATTTAAAGGGCGGGAGCTCCTACAATGAGCAGTTCTTC	CATSDLKGGSSYNEQFF
TRBJ1-1	-	-	TRBV20-1	TGCAGTGCCGCCCAGTCGGTGACTGAAGCTTTCTTT	CSAAQSVTEAFF
TRBJ2-7	once	-	TRBV7-2	TGTGCCAGCAGCTTAAGTTTACGCTTCAACTACGAGCAGTACTTC	CASSLSLRFNYEQYF
TRBJ2-1	-	TRBD2	TRBV11-2	TGTGCCAGCAGCTTTTCCTTCGGACTAGCGGGAGTAAACAATGAGCAGTTCTTC	CASSFSFGLAGVNNEQFF
TRBJ1-1	-	-	TRBV30	TGTGCCTGTAGAATGGGTTGGGCACATCCAGACTCTGAAGCTTTCTTT	CACRMGWAHPDSEAFF
TRBJ2-5	-	-	TRBV15	TGTGCCACCAGCGGGGGGATTGCAGGGACCCAGTACTTC	CATSGGIAGTQYF
TRBJ2-3	-	-	TRBV10-3	TGTGCCATCAGTGACGGGGTGGACACCGGCACAGATACGCAGTATTTT	CAISDGVDTGTDTQYF
TRBJ1-3	-	-	TRBV3-1	TGTGCCAGCAGCCAAGAGATCCAACCTTCTGGAAACACCATATATTTT	CASSQEIQPSGNTIYF
TRBJ2-3	-	TRBD2	TRBV5-6	TGTGCCAGCAGCTTGGCCCGGGGACTAGCGGCAGATACGCAGTATTTT	CASSLARGLAADTQYF
TRBJ2-5	-	-	TRBV19	TGTGCCAGTAGTGGGACGGGGGCTGGGGGAGGTCAGACCCAGTACTTC	CASSGTGAGGGQTQYF
TRBJ1-3	-	-	TRBV9	TGTGCCAGCAGCGTAGTCCCCGGCCCCTCTGGAAACACCATATATTTT	CASSVVPGPSGNTIYF
TRBJ1-2	-	TRBD1	TRBV20-1	TGCAGTGCTGCCGGGACAGATTATGGCTACACCTTC	CSAAGTDYGYTF
TRBJ1-2	-	-	TRBV10-2	TGCGCCAGCAGTGATGGGGGGGGGAGTACGGGCACCTTC	CASSDGGGSTGTF
TRBJ1-1	-	-	TRBV2	TGTGCCAGCATGGGCAGACTCAACACTGAAGCTTTCTTT	CASMGRLNTEAFF
TRBJ1-1	-	-	TRBV20-1	TGCAGTGCTAAAGGGTCCTCGCAGTTCACTGAAGCTTTCTTT	CSAKGSSQFTEAFF
TRBJ2-3	-	-	TRBV12-3/TRBV12-4	TGTGCCAGCAGATACGGACTGGAAGCAGATACGCAGTATTTT	CASRYGLEADTQYF
TRBJ1-2	once	-	TRBV12-3/TRBV12-4	TGTGCCAGCAGCTTCAGCAGCACAGAGTATGGCTACACCTTC	CASSFSSTEYGYTF
TRBJ1-1	-	-	TRBV29-1	TGCAGCGTTGAAGGGATCGGGACGATCGCTGAAGCTTTCTTT	CSVEGIGTIAEAFF
TRBJ2-4	-	-	TRBV19	TGTGCCAGTAGCCCCTTGGAGGGATCCAAAAACATTCAGTACTTC	CASSPLEGSKNIQYF
TRBJ2-5	-	-	TRBV15	TGTGCCACCAGCGCCGGGGGAGACCAAGAGACCCAGTACTTC	CATSAGGDQETQYF
TRBJ1-1	-	-	TRBV6-1	TGTGCCAGCAGTGAAATTTACGGGCCCACGAACACTGAAGCTTTCTTT	CASSEIYGPTNTEAFF
TRBJ1-3	-	TRBD1	TRBV20-1	TGCAGTGCCCGCGACAGGGCCTCTGGAAACACCATATATTTT	CSARDRASGNTIYF